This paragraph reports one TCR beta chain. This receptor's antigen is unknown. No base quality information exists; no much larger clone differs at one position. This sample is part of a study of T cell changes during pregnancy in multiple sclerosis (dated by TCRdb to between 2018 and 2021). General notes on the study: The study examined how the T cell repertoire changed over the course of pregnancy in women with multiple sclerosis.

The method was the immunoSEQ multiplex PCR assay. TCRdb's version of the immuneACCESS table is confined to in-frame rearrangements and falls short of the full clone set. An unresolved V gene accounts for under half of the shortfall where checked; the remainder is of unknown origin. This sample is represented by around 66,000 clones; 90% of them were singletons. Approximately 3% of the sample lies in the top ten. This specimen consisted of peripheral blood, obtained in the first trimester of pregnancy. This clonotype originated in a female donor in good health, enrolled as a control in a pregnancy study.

The CDR3 here reads CASSVDVGVPDTQYF. DNA sequence: TGTGCCAGCAGCGTAGATGTGGGAGTGCCAGATACGCAGTATTTT. The V gene is TRBV9 and the J gene is TRBJ2-3; TRBD2 is a possible D gene, resting on 5 matching bases. V and J lose 0 bases and 4 bases, and a span of 12 bases separates them. CDR1 and CDR2, looked up from the germline V gene, are SGDLS and YYNGEE. The CDR3 starts with the cysteine, ends with the phenylalanine, and has 15 residues. Only CDR3 DNA remains: 45 bases, in frame from the first base.